This TCR beta chain was obtained from a study of neurological immune-mediated disorders. This clonotype has at least ten counts. The antigen is unknown. General observations from the study: The absence of shared CDR3 amino acid sequences among expanded clones across subjects suggests private repertoires in all groups.

TCRdb processed the 5' RACE reads anew with MiXCR; each CDR3 protein has one entry. Of around 67,000 distinct CDR3 sequences detected, roughly 5.5% appear once; the ten largest clones hold less than 7.5%. V trimming: 6 bases; J trimming: 4 bases; junction bases outside the gene matches: 12. The CDR3 has 15 amino acids. The germline CDR1 and CDR2 sequences are MNHEY and SVGAGI. The receptor's source is a man aged 18 to 30 with multiple sclerosis. The source material was PBMCs. The chain uses TRBV6-5 and TRBJ2-7, with 7 bases matching TRBD2. CDR3 in DNA: TGTGCCAGCAGAATCGGTACCGGGAGGAGGTACGAGCAGTACTTC. Protein sequence: CASRIGTGRRYEQYF.